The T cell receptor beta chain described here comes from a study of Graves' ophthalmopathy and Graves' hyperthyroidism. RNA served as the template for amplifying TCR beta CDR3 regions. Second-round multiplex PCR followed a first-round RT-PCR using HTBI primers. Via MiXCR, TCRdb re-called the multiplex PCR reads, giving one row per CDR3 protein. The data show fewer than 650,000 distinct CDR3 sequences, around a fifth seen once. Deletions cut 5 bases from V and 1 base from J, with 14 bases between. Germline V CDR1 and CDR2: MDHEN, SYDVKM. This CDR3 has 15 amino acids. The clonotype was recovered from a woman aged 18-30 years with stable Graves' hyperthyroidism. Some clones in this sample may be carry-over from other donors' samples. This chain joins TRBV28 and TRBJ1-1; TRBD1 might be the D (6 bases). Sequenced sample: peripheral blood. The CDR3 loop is CASSTGGAGNTEAFF. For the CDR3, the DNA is TGTGCCAGCAGTACTGGGGGCGCAGGGAACACTGAAGCTTTCTTT.